This record concerns one T cell receptor beta chain sequence. These data are taken from a study of blood T cell repertoires in COVID-19. Study overall: The United States, Italy and Spain provided the acute and convalescent COVID-19 samples.

Germline V lookup: CDR1 SGHAT, CDR2 FQNNGV. The ends were cut back, 0 bases at V and 13 bases at J, with 15 bases in the middle. The CDR3 has 14 amino acids. Per the original methods: How many nucleated cells were present was estimated from reference gene primer amplification. Using immunoSEQ multiplex PCR, the repertoire was profiled, and TCRdb retains in-frame clones only, with some absent. For V, J and clone size, that table is used; D and trimming come from the DNA. The sample holds around 100,000 clones, approximately 90% seen once. The receptor was isolated from a human donor with active COVID-19. The donor label of this sample is uncertain. The V gene is TRBV11-2, the J gene TRBJ1-4; tentatively, D is TRBD1 (6 bases). Sequencing was carried out using peripheral blood. CDR3 nucleotide sequence: TGTGCCAGCAGCTTAGATCGCGTACAGGGATCACTGTTTTTT. This gives the protein CASSLDRVQGSLFF.